The entry that follows covers one T cell receptor (beta chain) sequence. This record belongs to a study of blood T cell repertoires in COVID-19. About the study: The origin of the acute and convalescent COVID-19 samples was the United States, Italy and Spain. T cells, B-cell-depleted T cells, or PBMCs provided the cDNA or gDNA that served as material.

The CDR3 is 15 amino acids. Trimming cost V 8 bases and J 14 bases, with 25 bases left between them. Germline V gene lookup returns CDR1 LNHDA and CDR2 SQIVND (reference sequence). Authors' data handling: Researchers report that nucleated cell counts were estimated from reference gene primer amplification. The method was immunoSEQ multiplex PCR; TCRdb's version includes in-frame clones alone and lacks a portion of them. The V and J calls and clone size come from that table; D and trimming were worked out from the DNA. Here the sample spans about 240,000 clones, approximately 86% being singletons. The J gene is TRBJ1-6, the V gene TRBV19, with D possibly matching TRBD1 (5 bases). The sample comprised peripheral blood. The source is a woman in her 70s with active or convalescent COVID-19. The CDR3 nucleotides are TGTGCCAGTGGGGTCGACCGCGGGGGGGAATCGACCCTCCACTTT. Translated, it gives CASGVDRGGESTLHF.